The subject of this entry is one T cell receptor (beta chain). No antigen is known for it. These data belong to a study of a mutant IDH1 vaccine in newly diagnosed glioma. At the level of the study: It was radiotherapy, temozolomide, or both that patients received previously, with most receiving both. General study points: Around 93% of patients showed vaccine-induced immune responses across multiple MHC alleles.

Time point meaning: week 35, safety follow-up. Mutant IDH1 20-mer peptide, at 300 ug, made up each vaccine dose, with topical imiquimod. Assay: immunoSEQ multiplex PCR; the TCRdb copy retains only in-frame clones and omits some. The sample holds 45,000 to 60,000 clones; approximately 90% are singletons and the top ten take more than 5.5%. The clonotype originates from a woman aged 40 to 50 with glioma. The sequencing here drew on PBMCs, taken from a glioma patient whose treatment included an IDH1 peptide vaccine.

The CDR3 sequence is CASSPGAGGLEQFF. As DNA, the CDR3 is TGTGCCAGCAGCCCCGGGGCAGGGGGTCTTGAGCAGTTCTTC. The rearrangement links TRBV7-2 to TRBJ2-1; 7 bases match TRBD1. J lost 9 bases, V lost 5 bases, and 10 bases had no gene match. The CDR3 extends over 14 amino acids. Germline CDR1 SGHTA, CDR2 FQGNSA.